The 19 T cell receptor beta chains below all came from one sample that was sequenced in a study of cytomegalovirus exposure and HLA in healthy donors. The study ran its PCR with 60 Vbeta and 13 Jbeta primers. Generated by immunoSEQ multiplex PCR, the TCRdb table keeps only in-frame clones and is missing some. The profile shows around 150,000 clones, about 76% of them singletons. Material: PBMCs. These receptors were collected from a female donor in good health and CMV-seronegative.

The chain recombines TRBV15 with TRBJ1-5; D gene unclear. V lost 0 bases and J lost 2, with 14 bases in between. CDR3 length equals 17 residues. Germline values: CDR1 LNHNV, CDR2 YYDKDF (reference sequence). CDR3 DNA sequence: TGTGCCACCAGCAGAGATTTCGAGGGTAAGGGCAATCAGCCCCAGCATTTT. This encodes CATSRDFEGKGNQPQHF.

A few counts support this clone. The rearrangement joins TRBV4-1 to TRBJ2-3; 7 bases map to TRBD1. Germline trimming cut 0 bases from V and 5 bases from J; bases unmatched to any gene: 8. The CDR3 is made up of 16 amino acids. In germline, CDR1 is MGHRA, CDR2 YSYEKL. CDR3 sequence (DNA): TGCGCCAGCAGCCAAGATAAGGGGGCTAAAGGAGATACGCAGTATTTT. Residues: CASSQDKGAKGDTQYF.

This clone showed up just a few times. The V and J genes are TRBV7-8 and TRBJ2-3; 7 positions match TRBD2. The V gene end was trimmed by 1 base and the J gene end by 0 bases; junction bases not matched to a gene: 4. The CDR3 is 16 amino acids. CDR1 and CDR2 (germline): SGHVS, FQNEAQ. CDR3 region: CASSLVGGTSTDTQYF. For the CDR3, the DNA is TGTGCCAGCAGCTTAGTCGGGGGGACTAGCACAGATACGCAGTATTTT.

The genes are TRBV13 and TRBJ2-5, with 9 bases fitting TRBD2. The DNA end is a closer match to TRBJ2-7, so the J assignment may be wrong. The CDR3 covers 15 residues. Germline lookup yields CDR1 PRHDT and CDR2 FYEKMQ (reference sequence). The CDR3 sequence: CASSLLAGGTYEQYF. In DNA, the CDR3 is TGTGCCAGCAGCTTACTGGCGGGAGGGACGTACGAGCAGTACTTC.

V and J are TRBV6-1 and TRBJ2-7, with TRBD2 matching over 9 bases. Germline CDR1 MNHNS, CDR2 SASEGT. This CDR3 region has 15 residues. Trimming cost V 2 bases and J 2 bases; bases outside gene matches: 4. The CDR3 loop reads CASSEKTSGPYEQYF. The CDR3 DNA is TGTGCCAGCAGTGAAAAGACTAGCGGCCCCTACGAGCAGTACTTC.

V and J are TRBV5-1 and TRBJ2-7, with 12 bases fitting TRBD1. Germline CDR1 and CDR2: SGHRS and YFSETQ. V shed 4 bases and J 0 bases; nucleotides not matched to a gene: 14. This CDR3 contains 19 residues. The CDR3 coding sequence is TGCGCCAGCAGCCCGAGGATGGGGACAGGGGGCACCGGCTCCTACGAGCAGTACTTC. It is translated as CASSPRMGTGGTGSYEQYF. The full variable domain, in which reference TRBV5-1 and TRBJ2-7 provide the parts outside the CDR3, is KAGVTQTPRYLIKTRGQQVTLSCSPISGHRSVSWYQQTPGQGLQFLFEYFSETQRNKGNFPGRFSGRQFSNSRSEMNVSTLELGDSALYLCASSPRMGTGGTGSYEQYFGPGTRLTVT.

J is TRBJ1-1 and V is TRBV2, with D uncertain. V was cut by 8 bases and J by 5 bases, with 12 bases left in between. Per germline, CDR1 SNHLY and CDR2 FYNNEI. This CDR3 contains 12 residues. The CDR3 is CASSGGRTEAFF. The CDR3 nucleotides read TGTGCCAGCTCGGGAGGTCGGACTGAAGCTTTCTTT.

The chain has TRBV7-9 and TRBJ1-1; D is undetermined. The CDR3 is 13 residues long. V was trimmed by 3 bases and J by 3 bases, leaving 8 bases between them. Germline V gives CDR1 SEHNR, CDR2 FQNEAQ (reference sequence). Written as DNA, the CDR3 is TGTGCCAGCAGCTTCGTCCGGGACACTGAAGCTTTCTTT. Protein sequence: CASSFVRDTEAFF.

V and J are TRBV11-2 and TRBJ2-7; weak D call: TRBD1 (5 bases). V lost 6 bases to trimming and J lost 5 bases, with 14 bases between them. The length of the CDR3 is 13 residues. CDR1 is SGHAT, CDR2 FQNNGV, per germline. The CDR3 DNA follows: TGTGCCAGCAGATTTCTTCTGACAGACGAGCAGTACTTC. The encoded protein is CASRFLLTDEQYF. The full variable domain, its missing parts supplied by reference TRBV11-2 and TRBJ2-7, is EAGVAQSPRYKIIEKRQSVAFWCNPISGHATLYWYQQILGQGPKLLIQFQNNGVVDDSQLPKDRFSAERLKGVDSTLKIQPAKLEDSAVYLCASRFLLTDEQYFGPGTRLTVT.

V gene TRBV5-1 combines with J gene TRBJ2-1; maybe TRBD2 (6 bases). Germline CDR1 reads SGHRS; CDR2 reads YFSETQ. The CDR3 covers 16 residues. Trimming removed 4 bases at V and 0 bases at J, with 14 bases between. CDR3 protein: CASSLLADASYNEQFF. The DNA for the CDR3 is TGCGCCAGCAGCCTCTTAGCGGACGCCTCCTACAATGAGCAGTTCTTC.

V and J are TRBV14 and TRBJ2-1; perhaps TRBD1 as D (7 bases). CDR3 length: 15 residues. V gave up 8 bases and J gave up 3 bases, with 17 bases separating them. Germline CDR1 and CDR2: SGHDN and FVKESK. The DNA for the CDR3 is TGTGCCAGCTCAGGGGGGCGGTTGGTCTACAATGAGCAGTTCTTC. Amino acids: CASSGGRLVYNEQFF.

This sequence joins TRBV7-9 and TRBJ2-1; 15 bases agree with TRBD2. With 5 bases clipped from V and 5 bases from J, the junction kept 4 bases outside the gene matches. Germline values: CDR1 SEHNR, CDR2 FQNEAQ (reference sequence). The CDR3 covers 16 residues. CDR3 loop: CASSHGTSGRNNEQFF. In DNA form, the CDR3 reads TGTGCCAGCAGCCATGGGACTAGCGGGAGGAACAATGAGCAGTTCTTC.

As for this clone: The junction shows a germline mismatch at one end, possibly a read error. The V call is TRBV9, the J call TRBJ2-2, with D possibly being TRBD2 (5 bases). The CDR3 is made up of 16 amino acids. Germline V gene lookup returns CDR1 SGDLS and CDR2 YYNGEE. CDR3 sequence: CASSVGADPNTGELLF. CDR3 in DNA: TGTGCCAGCAGCGTAGGGGCAGACCCAAACACCGGGGAGCTGCTTTTT.

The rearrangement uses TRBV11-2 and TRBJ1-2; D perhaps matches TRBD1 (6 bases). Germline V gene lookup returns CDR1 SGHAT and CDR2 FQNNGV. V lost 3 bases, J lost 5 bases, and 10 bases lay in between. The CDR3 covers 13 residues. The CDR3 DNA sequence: TGTGCCAGCAGCTTTGCAGGGGCTTATGGCTACACCTTC. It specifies CASSFAGAYGYTF.

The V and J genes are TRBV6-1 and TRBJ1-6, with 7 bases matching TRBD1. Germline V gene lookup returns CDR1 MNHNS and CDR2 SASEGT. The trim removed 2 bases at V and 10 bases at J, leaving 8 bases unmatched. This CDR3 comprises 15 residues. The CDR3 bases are TGTGCCAGCAGTGAATCGGGCAGGGGGTTGTCACCCCTCCACTTT. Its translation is CASSESGRGLSPLHF.

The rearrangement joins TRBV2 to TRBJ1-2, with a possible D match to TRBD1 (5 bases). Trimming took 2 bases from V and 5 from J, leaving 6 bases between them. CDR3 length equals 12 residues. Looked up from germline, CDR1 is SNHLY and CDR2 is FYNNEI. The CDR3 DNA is TGTGCCAGCAGTGAAAGGGGATATGGCTACACCTTC. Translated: CASSERGYGYTF.

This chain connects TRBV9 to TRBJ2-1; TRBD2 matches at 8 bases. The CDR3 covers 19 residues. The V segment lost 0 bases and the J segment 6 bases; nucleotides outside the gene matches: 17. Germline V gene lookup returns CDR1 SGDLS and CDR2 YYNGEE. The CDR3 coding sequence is TGTGCCAGCAGCGTAGAAGGCGTGGGAGCGGGGGACCTTCGCAATGAGCAGTTCTTC. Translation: CASSVEGVGAGDLRNEQFF.

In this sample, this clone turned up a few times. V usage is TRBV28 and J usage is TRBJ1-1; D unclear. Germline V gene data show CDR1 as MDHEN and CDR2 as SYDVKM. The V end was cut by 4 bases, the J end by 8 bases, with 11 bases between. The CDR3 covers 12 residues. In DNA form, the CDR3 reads TGTGCCAGCAGTTCTACGGGTCTCGAAGCTTTCTTT. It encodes CASSSTGLEAFF. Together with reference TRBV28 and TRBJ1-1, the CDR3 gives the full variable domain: DVKVTQSSRYLVKRTGEKVFLECVQDMDHENMFWYRQDPGLGLRLIYFSYDVKMKEKGDIPEGYSVSREKKERFSLILESASTNQTSMYLCASSSTGLEAFFGQGTRLTVV.

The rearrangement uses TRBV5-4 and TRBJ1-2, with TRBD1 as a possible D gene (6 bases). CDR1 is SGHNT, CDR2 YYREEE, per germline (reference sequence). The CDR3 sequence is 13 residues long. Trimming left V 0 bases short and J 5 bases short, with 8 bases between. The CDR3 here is CASSLGTGYGYTF. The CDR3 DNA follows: TGTGCCAGCAGCTTGGGTACAGGGTATGGCTACACCTTC.